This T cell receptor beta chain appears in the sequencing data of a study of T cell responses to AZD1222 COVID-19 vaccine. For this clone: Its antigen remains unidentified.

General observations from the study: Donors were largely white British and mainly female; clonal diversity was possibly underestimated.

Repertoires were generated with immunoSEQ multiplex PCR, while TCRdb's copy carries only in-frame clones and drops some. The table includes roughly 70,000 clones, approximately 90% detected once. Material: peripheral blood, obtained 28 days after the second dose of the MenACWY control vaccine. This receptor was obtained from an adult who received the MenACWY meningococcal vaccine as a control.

CDR3 DNA sequence: TGTGCCAGCAGCCAAGGACTAGCGGGGTTAGACACCGGGGAGCTGTTTTTT. This translates into CASSQGLAGLDTGELFF. The chain couples TRBV7-2 to TRBJ2-2; 12 nucleotides align to TRBD2. Germline CDR1 reads SGHTA; CDR2 reads FQGNSA. CDR3 size: 17 residues. V was clipped by 5 bases and J by 3 bases; unmatched bases: 7.